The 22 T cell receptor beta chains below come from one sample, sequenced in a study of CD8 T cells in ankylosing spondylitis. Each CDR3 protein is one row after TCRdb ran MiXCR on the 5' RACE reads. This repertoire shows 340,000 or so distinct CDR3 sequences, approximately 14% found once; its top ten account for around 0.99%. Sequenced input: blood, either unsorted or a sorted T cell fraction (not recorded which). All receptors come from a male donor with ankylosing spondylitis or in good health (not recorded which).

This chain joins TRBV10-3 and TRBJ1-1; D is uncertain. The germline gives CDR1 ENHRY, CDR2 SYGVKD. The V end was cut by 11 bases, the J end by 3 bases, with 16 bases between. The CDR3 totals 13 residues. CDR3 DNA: TGTGCCGGATGGGCCGGTGAACACACTGAAGCTTTCTTT. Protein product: CAGWAGEHTEAFF.

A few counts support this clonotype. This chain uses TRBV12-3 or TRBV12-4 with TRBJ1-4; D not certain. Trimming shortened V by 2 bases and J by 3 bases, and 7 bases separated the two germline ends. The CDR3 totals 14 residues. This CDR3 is CASSLNLSNEKLFF. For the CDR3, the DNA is TGTGCCAGCAGTTTAAATCTCTCTAATGAAAAACTGTTTTTT.

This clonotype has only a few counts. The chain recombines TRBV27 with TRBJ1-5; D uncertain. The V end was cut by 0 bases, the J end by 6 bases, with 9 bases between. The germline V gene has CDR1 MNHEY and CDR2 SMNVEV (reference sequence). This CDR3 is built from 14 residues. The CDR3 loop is CASSLSGPPQPQHF. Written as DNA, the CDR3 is TGTGCCAGCAGTTTATCTGGTCCCCCTCAGCCCCAGCATTTT.

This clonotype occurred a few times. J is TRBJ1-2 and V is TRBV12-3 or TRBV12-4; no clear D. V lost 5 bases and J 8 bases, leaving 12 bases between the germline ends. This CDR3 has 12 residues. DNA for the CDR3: TGTGCCAGCAGTCCCCTCATCGGCGGCTACACCTTC. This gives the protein CASSPLIGGYTF.

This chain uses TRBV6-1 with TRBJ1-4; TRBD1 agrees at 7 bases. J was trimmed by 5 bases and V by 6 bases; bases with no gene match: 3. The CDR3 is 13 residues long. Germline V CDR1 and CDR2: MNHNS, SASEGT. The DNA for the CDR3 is TGTGCCAGCAGGGGACAGTTAAATGAAAAACTGTTTTTT. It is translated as CASRGQLNEKLFF.

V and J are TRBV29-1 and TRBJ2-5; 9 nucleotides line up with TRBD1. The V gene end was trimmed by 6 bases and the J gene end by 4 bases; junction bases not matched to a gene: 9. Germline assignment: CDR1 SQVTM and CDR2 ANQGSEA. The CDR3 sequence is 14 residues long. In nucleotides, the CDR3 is TGCAGCGTCGCTAAGGGACAGGGAGGAGAGACCCAGTACTTC. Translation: CSVAKGQGGETQYF.

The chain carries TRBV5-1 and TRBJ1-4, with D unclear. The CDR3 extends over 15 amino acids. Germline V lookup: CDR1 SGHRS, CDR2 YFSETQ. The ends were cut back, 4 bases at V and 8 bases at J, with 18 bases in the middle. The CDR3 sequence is CASSPQAGDGEKLFF. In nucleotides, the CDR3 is TGCGCCAGCAGCCCCCAGGCGGGCGACGGCGAAAAACTGTTTTTT.

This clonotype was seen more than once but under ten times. The CDR3 DNA reads as TGTGCCAGCAGCTTAGGGGTGACTAGCGGGGTCACAGATACGCAGTATTTT. Translating it yields CASSLGVTSGVTDTQYF. The chain couples TRBV7-2 to TRBJ2-3, with TRBD2 matching over 11 bases. This CDR3 spans 17 amino acids. Germline loops: CDR1 SGHTA, CDR2 FQGNSA. The trim removed 1 base at V and 2 bases at J, leaving 5 bases unmatched. The whole variable domain, remainder taken from reference TRBV7-2 and TRBJ2-3, is GAGVSQSPSNKVTEKGKDVELRCDPISGHTALYWYRQSLGQGLEFLIYFQGNSAPDKSGLPSDRFSAERTGGSVSTLTIQRTQQEDSAVYLCASSLGVTSGVTDTQYFGPGTRLTVL.

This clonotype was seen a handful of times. CDR3 protein: CSASGTLNQPQHF. CDR3 in DNA: TGCAGTGCCTCCGGGACACTTAATCAGCCCCAGCATTTT. The chain employs TRBV20-1 and TRBJ1-5; TRBD1 is a possible D gene (6 bases). Per the germline V gene, CDR1 is DFQATT and CDR2 is SNEGSKA (reference sequence). This CDR3 spans 13 amino acids. V gave up 6 bases and J gave up 4 bases, with 13 bases separating them.

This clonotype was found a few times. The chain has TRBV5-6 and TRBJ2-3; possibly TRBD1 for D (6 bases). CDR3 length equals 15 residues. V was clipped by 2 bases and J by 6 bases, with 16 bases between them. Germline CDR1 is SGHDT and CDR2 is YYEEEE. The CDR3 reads CASSLGQITKDTQYF. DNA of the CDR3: TGTGCCAGCAGCTTAGGACAGATAACTAAGGATACGCAGTATTTT.

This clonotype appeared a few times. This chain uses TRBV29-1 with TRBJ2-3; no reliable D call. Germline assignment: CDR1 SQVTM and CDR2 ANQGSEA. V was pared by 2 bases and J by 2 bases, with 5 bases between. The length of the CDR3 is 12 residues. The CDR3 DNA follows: TGCAGCGTTGAACAAAACACAGATACGCAGTATTTT. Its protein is CSVEQNTDTQYF.

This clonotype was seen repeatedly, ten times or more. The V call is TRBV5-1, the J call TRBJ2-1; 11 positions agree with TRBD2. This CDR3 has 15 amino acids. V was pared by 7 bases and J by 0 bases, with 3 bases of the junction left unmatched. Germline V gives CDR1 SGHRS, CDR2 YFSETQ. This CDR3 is CASYLAGGSYNEQFF. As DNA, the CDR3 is TGCGCCAGCTACCTAGCGGGGGGCTCCTACAATGAGCAGTTCTTC.

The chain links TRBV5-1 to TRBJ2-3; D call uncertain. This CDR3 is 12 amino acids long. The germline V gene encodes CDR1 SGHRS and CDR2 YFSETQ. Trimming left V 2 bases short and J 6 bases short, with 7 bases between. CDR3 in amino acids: CASSLTVDTQYF. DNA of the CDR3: TGCGCCAGCAGCTTAACGGTGGATACGCAGTATTTT.

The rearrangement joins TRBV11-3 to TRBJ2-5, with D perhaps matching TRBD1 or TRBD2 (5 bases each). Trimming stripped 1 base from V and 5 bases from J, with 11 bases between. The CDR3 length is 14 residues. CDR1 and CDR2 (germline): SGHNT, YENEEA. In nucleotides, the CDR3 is TGTGCCAGCAGCTTAGCGGCAGGGACCGAGACCCAGTACTTC. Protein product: CASSLAAGTETQYF. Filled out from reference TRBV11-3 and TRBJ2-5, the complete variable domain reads EAGVVQSPRYKIIEKKQPVAFWCNPISGHNTLYWYLQNLGQGPELLIRYENEEAVDDSQLPKDRFSAERLKGVDSTLKIQPAELGDSAVYLCASSLAAGTETQYFGPGTRLLVL.

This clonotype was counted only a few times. CDR3 in DNA: TGTGCCAGCAGTTCGGGGTGGGACACTGAAGCTTTCTTT. Translating gives CASSSGWDTEAFF. The rearrangement joins TRBV12-3 or TRBV12-4 to TRBJ1-1; D is uncertain. V was cut by 4 bases and J by 3 bases, with 9 bases left in between. The CDR3 loop spans 13 amino acids.

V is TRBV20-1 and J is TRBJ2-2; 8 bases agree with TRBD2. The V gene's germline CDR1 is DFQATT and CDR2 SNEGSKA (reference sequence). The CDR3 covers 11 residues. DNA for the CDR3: TGCACCGGGAGGGCCTTCGGGGAGCTGTTTTTT. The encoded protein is CTGRAFGELFF.

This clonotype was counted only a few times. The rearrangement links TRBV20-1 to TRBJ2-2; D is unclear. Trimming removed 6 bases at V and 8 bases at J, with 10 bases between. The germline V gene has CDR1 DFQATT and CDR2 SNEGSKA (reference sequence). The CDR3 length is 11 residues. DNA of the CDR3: TGCAGTGCCTTACTGAGGGGGGAGCTGTTTTTT. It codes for CSALLRGELFF.

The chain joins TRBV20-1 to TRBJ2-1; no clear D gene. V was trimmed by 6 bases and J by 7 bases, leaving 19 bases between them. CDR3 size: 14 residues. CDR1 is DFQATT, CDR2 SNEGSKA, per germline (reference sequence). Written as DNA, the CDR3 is TGCAGTGCAGACCGTTCGGGCACGAAGAATGAGCAGTTCTTC. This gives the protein CSADRSGTKNEQFF.

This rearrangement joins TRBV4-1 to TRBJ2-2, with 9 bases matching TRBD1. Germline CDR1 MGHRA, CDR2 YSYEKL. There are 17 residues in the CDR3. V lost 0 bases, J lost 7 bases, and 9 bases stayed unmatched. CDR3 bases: TGCGCCAGCAGCCAAGATGTGGGACAGGGTAGAATCGGGGAGCTGTTTTTT. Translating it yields CASSQDVGQGRIGELFF.

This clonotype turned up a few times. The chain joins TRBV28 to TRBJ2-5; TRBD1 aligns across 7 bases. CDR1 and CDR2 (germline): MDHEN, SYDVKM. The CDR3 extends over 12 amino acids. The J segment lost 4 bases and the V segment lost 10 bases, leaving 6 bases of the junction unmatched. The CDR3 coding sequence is TGTGCCACCGAGGGACAGCGAGAGACCCAGTACTTC. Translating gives CATEGQRETQYF.

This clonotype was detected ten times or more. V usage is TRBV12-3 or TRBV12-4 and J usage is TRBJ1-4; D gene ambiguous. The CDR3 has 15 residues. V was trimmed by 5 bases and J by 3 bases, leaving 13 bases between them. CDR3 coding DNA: TGTGCCAGCAGTCCGCGGCCTAGAGCTAATGAAAAACTGTTTTTT. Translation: CASSPRPRANEKLFF.

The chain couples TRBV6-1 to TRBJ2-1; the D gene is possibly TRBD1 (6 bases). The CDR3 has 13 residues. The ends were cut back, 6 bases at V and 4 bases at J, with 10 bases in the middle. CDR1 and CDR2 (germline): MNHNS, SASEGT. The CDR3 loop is CASRGAAYNEQFF. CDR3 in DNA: TGTGCCAGCAGGGGGGCCGCGTACAATGAGCAGTTCTTC.